Following are 32 T cell receptor beta chains from one sample sequenced in a study of neurological immune-mediated disorders. TCRdb used MiXCR to reprocess the 5' RACE reads, holding one entry per CDR3 protein. The sample shows about 74,000 distinct CDR3 sequences, around 5% of them seen only once. The sample consisted of PBMCs. The receptors stem from a man aged 18 to 30 with multiple sclerosis.

This clonotype was seen repeatedly, ten times or more. This CDR3 reads CASSLGGGNYNEQFF. CDR3 DNA: TGCGCCAGCAGCTTGGGGGGGGGGAACTACAATGAGCAGTTCTTC. The chain recombines TRBV5-1 with TRBJ2-1; 7 bases are shared with TRBD2. Germline CDR1 is SGHRS and CDR2 is YFSETQ. The ends lost 0 bases at V and 3 bases at J; junction bases unmatched: 3. The CDR3 is 15 amino acids.

This clonotype was observed at least ten times. The V and J genes are TRBV12-3 or TRBV12-4 and TRBJ2-3; D may match TRBD1 or TRBD2 (5 bases each). The V end was cut by 7 bases, the J end by 6 bases, with 26 bases between. CDR3 length equals 17 residues. The CDR3 DNA reads TGTGCCAGCAAGCAAGGTTATGGGACGGCTCGTGGGGATACGCAGTATTTT. It is translated as CASKQGYGTARGDTQYF.

This clonotype came up many times. This rearrangement joins TRBV10-3 to TRBJ2-7, with TRBD1 matching 9 bases. CDR1 is ENHRY and CDR2 is SYGVKD in the germline V gene. The V and J ends lost 5 bases and 6 bases, in that order; junction bases with no gene match: 8. There are 14 residues in the CDR3. The CDR3 reads CAISSLTGGREQYF. CDR3 DNA: TGTGCCATCAGTTCCTTAACAGGGGGCCGCGAGCAGTACTTC.

This clonotype has at least ten counts. This chain connects TRBV7-6 to TRBJ2-7; D remains unclear. Per germline, CDR1 SGHVS and CDR2 FNYEAQ. This CDR3 contains 13 residues. V lost 1 base to trimming and J lost 3 bases, with 7 bases between them. The CDR3 loop is CASSLGGDYEQYF. Here the CDR3 DNA reads TGTGCCAGCAGCTTAGGTGGGGACTACGAGCAGTACTTC.

This clonotype was seen at least ten times. This sequence joins TRBV20-1 and TRBJ2-4; TRBD2 aligns across 9 bases. CDR1 and CDR2 from the germline V gene are DFQATT and SNEGSKA (reference sequence). Trimming took 6 bases from V and 7 from J; bases not matched to a gene: 10. The CDR3 runs to 14 residues. The chain's CDR3 is CSAPSGTSRNIQYF. In DNA, the CDR3 is TGCAGTGCCCCGAGCGGGACTAGCAGGAACATTCAGTACTTC.

This clonotype was seen ten or more times. This chain joins TRBV15 and TRBJ2-5, with 10 bases matching TRBD1. The germline V gene encodes CDR1 LNHNV and CDR2 YYDKDF (reference sequence). V shed 2 bases and J 4 bases; nucleotides not matched to a gene: 1. The CDR3 has 14 residues. The CDR3 nucleotides read TGTGCCACCAGCAGACGACAGGGGGCAGAGACCCAGTACTTC. It is translated as CATSRRQGAETQYF.

This clonotype was detected many times. This sequence joins TRBV5-1 and TRBJ2-1, with D unresolved. CDR3 length: 14 amino acids. Germline V CDR1 and CDR2: SGHRS, YFSETQ. V shed 3 bases and J shed 8 bases, with 15 bases lying between them. DNA of the CDR3: TGCGCCAGCAGCTCCTGGATCAATAGGGATGAGCAGTTCTTC. It translates to CASSSWINRDEQFF. Together with reference TRBV5-1 and TRBJ2-1, the CDR3 gives the full variable domain: KAGVTQTPRYLIKTRGQQVTLSCSPISGHRSVSWYQQTPGQGLQFLFEYFSETQRNKGNFPGRFSGRQFSNSRSEMNVSTLELGDSALYLCASSSWINRDEQFFGPGTRLTVL.

This clonotype has ten or more counts. The genes are TRBV9 and TRBJ2-6; D uncertain. The CDR3 has 15 amino acids. In germline, CDR1 is SGDLS, CDR2 YYNGEE. V dropped 0 bases and J dropped 1 base, with 5 bases sitting between them. The CDR3 here is CASSVGVSGANVLTF. CDR3 DNA: TGTGCCAGCAGCGTAGGGGTTTCTGGGGCCAACGTCCTGACTTTC.

This clonotype was seen a handful of times. This rearrangement joins TRBV19 to TRBJ2-1; D may be TRBD2 (7 bases). CDR3 size: 12 residues. Trimming removed 10 bases at V and 7 bases at J, with 14 bases between. CDR1 is LNHDA and CDR2 is SQIVND in the germline V gene (reference sequence). The CDR3 here is CATSGGPNEQFF. The CDR3 DNA reads TGTGCCACCTCCGGGGGGCCAAATGAGCAGTTCTTC.

This clonotype was recorded at least ten times. The rearrangement uses TRBV5-1 and TRBJ1-5, with D uncertain. The V end lost 0 bases, the J end lost 4 bases, and 14 bases lay between the germline ends. The CDR3 contains 16 residues. The germline V gene encodes CDR1 SGHRS and CDR2 YFSETQ. CDR3 sequence reads: CASSLDYIGSNQPQHF. The CDR3 nucleotides read TGCGCCAGCAGCTTGGATTATATAGGGTCTAATCAGCCCCAGCATTTT.

In this sample, this clonotype turned up many times. The chain uses TRBV9 and TRBJ2-7; a possible D gene is TRBD1 (5 bases). The length of the CDR3 is 14 residues. Per germline, CDR1 SGDLS and CDR2 YYNGEE. V was cut by 4 bases and J by 0 bases, with 11 bases left in between. CDR3: CASSFARDSYEQYF. The DNA for the CDR3 is TGTGCCAGCAGCTTTGCCAGGGACTCCTACGAGCAGTACTTC.

Ten or more counts support this clonotype. The chain has TRBV20-1 and TRBJ1-5; a possible D gene is TRBD1 (6 bases). Germline V gene data show CDR1 as DFQATT and CDR2 as SNEGSKA (reference sequence). V gave up 2 bases and J gave up 5 bases, with 13 bases separating them. The CDR3 is made up of 14 amino acids. This chain's CDR3 is CSARTGAGDQPQHF. The CDR3 bases are TGCAGTGCTAGAACGGGGGCAGGAGATCAGCCCCAGCATTTT.

In this sample, this clonotype turned up many times. The junction and the germline gene differ at one end; a read error may be behind it. V and J are TRBV4-1 and TRBJ1-5, with no clear D. The CDR3 is 13 amino acids. CDR1 is MGHRA and CDR2 is YSYEKL in the germline V gene. CDR3 in amino acids: CASSLTGNQPQNF. CDR3 bases: TGCGCCAGCAGTTTGACGGGCAATCAGCCCCAGAATTTT.

This clonotype was recorded many times. Mismatch with germline at one junction end may stem from a read error. V and J are TRBV7-2 and TRBJ2-1; 8 bases align to TRBD2. The CDR3 has 15 amino acids. CDR1 is SGHTA, CDR2 FQGNSA, per germline. CDR3 nucleotides: TGTGCCAGCAGATTAGGGACTAGCTCCTACAATGAGCAGTTCTTC. Residues: CASRLGTSSYNEQFF.

This clonotype was observed at least ten times. The genes are TRBV4-2 and TRBJ2-2; unclear D gene. Trimming took 4 bases from V and 4 from J, leaving 4 bases between them. From germline, CDR1 is LGHNA and CDR2 YNFKEQ. CDR3 length equals 12 residues. CDR3 loop: CASSPRTGELFF. Here the CDR3 DNA reads TGTGCCAGCAGCCCTCGCACCGGGGAGCTGTTTTTT.

Ten or more counts support this clonotype. This rearrangement joins TRBV7-8 to TRBJ1-4; D not resolved. The CDR3 extends over 15 amino acids. Trimming left V 4 bases short and J 5 bases short, with 14 bases between. Germline V gene lookup returns CDR1 SGHVS and CDR2 FQNEAQ. Written as DNA, the CDR3 is TGTGCCAGCAGCTCGAGACGAGTGAAGAATGAAAAACTGTTTTTT. The encoded protein is CASSSRRVKNEKLFF.

The sample holds many counts of this clonotype. The chain combines TRBV5-1 with TRBJ2-1; 9 nucleotides align to TRBD2. CDR1 is SGHRS and CDR2 is YFSETQ in the germline V gene. V lost 4 bases and J lost 14; bases outside the gene matches: 16. This CDR3 has 15 residues. The DNA of the CDR3 is TGCGCCAGCAGCCGGACTAGCGCCAGCTCAATCGGGGAGTTCTTC. Its translation is CASSRTSASSIGEFF.

This clonotype has at least ten counts. This chain joins TRBV10-1 and TRBJ1-2; 11 positions agree with TRBD1. This CDR3 region has 15 residues. Germline V CDR1 and CDR2: WNHNN, SYGVQD (reference sequence). J lost 4 bases, V lost 6 bases, and 7 bases had no gene match. CDR3 nucleotide sequence: TGCGCCAGCAGCTCCGGGACAGGGGGTTCCTATGGCTACACCTTC. Amino acid sequence: CASSSGTGGSYGYTF.

This clonotype was recorded many times. The genes are TRBV9 and TRBJ1-1; 7 positions agree with TRBD1. CDR1 is SGDLS, CDR2 YYNGEE, per germline. The CDR3 covers 15 residues. With V trimmed by 3 bases and J by 5 bases, 10 bases remained unmatched. The CDR3 nucleotides read TGTGCCAGCAGCGCACAGACAGGGCCGGGAACTGAAGCTTTCTTT. It is translated as CASSAQTGPGTEAFF.

This clonotype appeared many times. The J gene is TRBJ1-5, the V gene TRBV20-1, with TRBD1 matching over 7 bases. Germline V gene lookup returns CDR1 DFQATT and CDR2 SNEGSKA (reference sequence). J gave up 7 bases and V 3 bases, and 6 bases lay outside the gene matches. The CDR3 spans 13 residues. The CDR3 region is CSASKGAGQPQHF. CDR3 nucleotides: TGCAGTGCTAGCAAGGGGGCAGGGCAGCCCCAGCATTTT.

This clonotype was recorded a few times. The chain links TRBV20-1 to TRBJ2-7; 7 bases agree with TRBD2. Germline V gives CDR1 DFQATT, CDR2 SNEGSKA (reference sequence). Trimming at V came to 1 base and at J to 1 base, leaving 7 bases not matched to a gene. The CDR3 loop spans 15 amino acids. The chain's CDR3 is CSARGGWRESYEQYF. CDR3 sequence (DNA): TGCAGTGCTAGAGGTGGTTGGCGGGAGTCCTACGAGCAGTACTTC.

This clonotype was observed a handful of times. This sequence joins TRBV7-2 and TRBJ2-7, with TRBD2 matching 10 bases. This CDR3 region has 16 residues. CDR1 and CDR2 (germline): SGHTA, FQGNSA. V gave up 5 bases and J gave up 3 bases; unmatched junction bases: 10. The CDR3 reads CASSPIAGGKFYEQYF. The CDR3 DNA follows: TGTGCCAGCAGCCCTATAGCGGGGGGCAAATTCTACGAGCAGTACTTC. Full variable domain (outside the CDR3, taken from reference TRBV7-2 and TRBJ2-7): GAGVSQSPSNKVTEKGKDVELRCDPISGHTALYWYRQSLGQGLEFLIYFQGNSAPDKSGLPSDRFSAERTGGSVSTLTIQRTQQEDSAVYLCASSPIAGGKFYEQYFGPGTRLTVT.

This clonotype appeared many times. The chain links TRBV5-1 to TRBJ2-3; the match to TRBD1 covers 11 bases. The CDR3 extends over 16 amino acids. V trimming: 5 bases; J trimming: 4 bases; junction bases outside the gene matches: 9. Germline lookup yields CDR1 SGHRS and CDR2 YFSETQ. The CDR3 sequence is CASREGGQGASDTQYF. CDR3 sequence (DNA): TGCGCCAGCAGGGAAGGAGGACAGGGGGCCTCAGATACGCAGTATTTT. Using reference TRBV5-1 and TRBJ2-3 for the parts outside the CDR3, the full variable domain is KAGVTQTPRYLIKTRGQQVTLSCSPISGHRSVSWYQQTPGQGLQFLFEYFSETQRNKGNFPGRFSGRQFSNSRSEMNVSTLELGDSALYLCASREGGQGASDTQYFGPGTRLTVL.

This clonotype was counted ten times or more. V is TRBV20-1 and J is TRBJ1-5, with D perhaps matching TRBD1 (6 bases). Trimming took 2 bases from V and 4 from J, leaving 12 bases between them. The germline gives CDR1 DFQATT, CDR2 SNEGSKA (reference sequence). The length of the CDR3 is 14 residues. CDR3 in amino acids: CSARPGGWNQPQHF. The CDR3 DNA reads as TGCAGTGCTAGACCGGGGGGCTGGAATCAGCCCCAGCATTTT.

This clonotype was picked up many times. The gene calls are TRBV20-1 and TRBJ1-1; maybe TRBD1 (6 bases). Looked up from germline, CDR1 is DFQATT and CDR2 is SNEGSKA (reference sequence). CDR3 length equals 14 residues. Deletions cut 2 bases from V and 1 base from J, with 11 bases between. The CDR3 sequence is CSARRGARNTEAFF. For the CDR3, the DNA is TGCAGTGCTAGACGGGGGGCCAGGAACACTGAAGCTTTCTTT.

This clonotype has ten or more counts. The chain has TRBV20-1 and TRBJ1-2, with a weak D call TRBD1 (6 bases). This CDR3 is 13 amino acids long. Trimming removed 3 bases at V and 4 bases at J, with 12 bases between. Germline V gene sequence: CDR1 DFQATT, CDR2 SNEGSKA (reference sequence). CDR3 protein: CSARDPGAYGYTF. The DNA for the CDR3 is TGCAGTGCTAGGGATCCAGGGGCCTATGGCTACACCTTC.

This clonotype showed up many times. The chain links TRBV20-1 to TRBJ2-7; 8 bases fit TRBD1. The CDR3 consists of 12 residues. Germline CDR1 DFQATT, CDR2 SNEGSKA (reference sequence). V gave up 2 bases and J gave up 7 bases; unmatched junction bases: 4. The chain's CDR3 is CSARQGAGEQYF. The CDR3 DNA reads TGCAGTGCTAGACAGGGGGCTGGTGAGCAGTACTTC.

This clonotype was picked up many times. The chain carries TRBV27 and TRBJ2-3; 8 nucleotides match TRBD2. V lost 2 bases and J lost 4; bases outside the gene matches: 8. The CDR3 spans 16 residues. Germline CDR1 reads MNHEY; CDR2 reads SMNVEV (reference sequence). CDR3 coding DNA: TGTGCCAGCAGTTTAGGGGGACTAGGGGCGTCAGATACGCAGTATTTT. It codes for CASSLGGLGASDTQYF.

Ten or more counts support this clonotype. This chain uses TRBV10-1 with TRBJ2-3; perhaps D is TRBD1 or TRBD2 (5 bases each). Germline CDR1 WNHNN, CDR2 SYGVQD (reference sequence). Trimming took off 1 base at V and 5 bases at J, with 13 bases between the two ends. CDR3 length: 15 amino acids. The CDR3 loop reads CASSEYTMGEDTQYF. The DNA for the CDR3 is TGCGCCAGCAGTGAGTACACAATGGGGGAAGATACGCAGTATTTT.

This clonotype was seen ten or more times. The chain combines TRBV5-1 with TRBJ2-1; 10 positions agree with TRBD1. The CDR3 has 20 residues. The germline gives CDR1 SGHRS, CDR2 YFSETQ. With 4 bases clipped from V and 0 bases from J, the junction kept 16 bases outside the gene matches. The CDR3 spells CASSGPRARDRGSSYNEQFF. CDR3 bases: TGCGCCAGCAGCGGGCCCCGGGCCCGGGACAGGGGCAGCTCCTACAATGAGCAGTTCTTC.

This clonotype was seen many times. This rearrangement joins TRBV10-3 to TRBJ1-4; 7 bases line up with TRBD1. In germline, CDR1 is ENHRY, CDR2 SYGVKD. V lost 2 bases and J lost 14; bases outside the gene matches: 5. This CDR3 is built from 12 residues. DNA of the CDR3: TGTGCCATCAGTGAGCCCGGGACAGTCCTGTTTTTT. This gives the protein CAISEPGTVLFF.

The chain joins TRBV2 to TRBJ2-1, with a possible D match to TRBD1 (6 bases). With 11 bases removed from V and 4 bases from J, the gap between germline ends came to 18 bases. Germline V gives CDR1 SNHLY, CDR2 FYNNEI. The CDR3 loop spans 14 amino acids. The CDR3 reads CADSRQGSYNEQFF. The CDR3 DNA follows: TGTGCCGACTCCCGCCAGGGGAGTTACAATGAGCAGTTCTTC.